This TCR beta chain was recovered during a study of T cells in Graves' hyperthyroidism and ophthalmopathy (dated by TCRdb to about 2019). For the study in its entirety: To identify distinguishing TCR V-J signatures, a discovery cohort of roughly 100 patients was used, comprising 43 with Graves' ophthalmopathy and 55 to 65 with stable Graves' hyperthyroidism. Prospective prediction of ophthalmopathy was tested in an independent validation cohort of 18 to 20 hyperthyroidism patients and roughly 16 patients who later progressed to ophthalmopathy. The 100 discovery patients were divided at random into training and test sets in a 7:3 ratio. Following sampling, methimazole starting at 30 mg daily was given to hyperthyroidism patients, and high-dose intravenous methylprednisolone was given to ophthalmopathy patients. TCR Vbeta CDR3 sequencing of some 140 peripheral blood samples (approximately 44 ophthalmopathy, 70 to 85 hyperthyroidism and around 17 progressor patients) is reported in the paper. The study also compared thyroid tissue and blood T-cell repertoires from over 5 Graves' hyperthyroidism patients.

The TCR beta CDR3 regions were amplified from RNA transcripts. The TCR CDR3 was subjected to a first round of RT-PCR using the HTBI primer set and the Qiagen OneStep RT-PCR kit. A second multiplex PCR round built the libraries, followed by size selection and purification. The libraries were sequenced on an Illumina HiSeq2000 using paired-end 100 bp reads. The published analysis was carried out like this. SOAPnuke was used to process the raw data, removing reads that contained adapters or uncalled bases, had a mean Phred below 15, or lacked an exact match to the constant primer or identifier. High-quality paired reads were merged using COPE v1.2.5, and each unique nucleotide sequence was defined as a clonotype. MiTCR v1.1 was used to align clonotypes to the IMGT TRBV, TRBD and TRBJ reference segments. The analysis included only V-J combinations with a frequency above 0.0001, which together covered roughly 99% of the repertoires. The TCS score was defined as the ratio of F50 (clonal expansion) to E x V (chaos), calculated using BLOSUM62-based TCRdist between CDR3 peptides within each V-J. Welch's t-statistics and random forest reduced fewer than 550 V-J features to 13, which were used in a naive Bayes classifier (R e1071). The Morisita-Horn index was used to measure how similar the thyroid and blood repertoires were. TCRdb trimmed public reads at Q25 via fastp, called clones via MiXCR and kept in-frame beta chains. For every CDR3 protein sequence, its rows merge into one entry that carries the most common genes and DNA. What appears here as the V and J calls and clone size reflects TCRdb's work, not the paper's. Here the sample has 530,000 or so distinct CDR3 sequences; around 42% occur a single time. The ten largest clones capture more than 7.5% of the sample.

Stable Graves' hyperthyroidism was defined as no progression to ophthalmopathy during 18 months of follow-up. The hyperthyroidism patients were between 18 and 65 years old and newly diagnosed, with a disease duration of less than 2 months. Exclusion was applied to patients with uncontrolled infections, other autoimmune diseases, pregnancy or lactation. Diagnoses were established on the basis of clinical symptoms, serum thyroxine and TRAb, thyroid ultrasound, and orbital computed tomography. Trizol reagent was used to extract total RNA, and RNA quality was then checked on an Agilent 2100 Bioanalyzer. With regard to this clonotype: Its specific antigen is unknown. Qualities for individual bases were not recorded, and no much larger clone is one base off.

Points the paper makes about the study in general: Most expanded thyroid clonotypes (frequency above 0.001) were also found in blood, which suggests that blood repertoires may mirror thyroid immune responses. No statistical method was used to fix the sample size in advance, and group allocation was not hidden from the investigators. In validation, the model predicted progression to ophthalmopathy a median of roughly 6.2 months before onset, with about 71% sensitivity and around 76% specificity. A model built on a 13 V-J signature distinguished ophthalmopathy from stable hyperthyroidism, reaching around 90% sensitivity and 81.08% specificity in cross-validation and 80%/75% in testing.

V and J lose 1 base and 12 bases, and a span of 18 bases separates them. CDR3 length: 13 amino acids, cysteine to phenylalanine. The sequence is cut down to CDR3 DNA, 39 bases in frame from base 1. As encoded in the germline V gene (reference sequence), CDR1 is DFQATT while CDR2 is SNEGSKA. The sequencing input was peripheral blood or thyroid tissue (not recorded which). The clonotype originates from a woman under 30 with Graves' hyperthyroidism. The rearranged chain carries TRBV20-1 and TRBJ2-5, with the D segment possibly TRBD1 or TRBD2, each aligning over 6 bases. DNA sequence: TGCAGTGCTAGAGGCCCGGGGGCGGAAGCCGAGTACTTC. Translated, it reads CSARGPGAEAEYF.